One sample yielded the 6 T cell receptor beta chains listed below, sequenced in a study of blood T cell repertoires in COVID-19 (dated by TCRdb to 2018 to 2021). Library construction relied on the immunoSEQ multiplex PCR assay. Entries here come from immuneACCESS through TCRdb and include only in-frame sequences with V and J called. Some clones fail to appear in such tables; in the studies checked, an unresolved V gene covers under half of the shortfall, and the cause of the remainder is unknown. Here the sample has about 300,000 clones; more than 80% occur a single time. Of the sample, roughly 5.9% falls within the top ten clones. Source material: peripheral blood. These receptors originate from a woman in her forties or fifties with COVID-19, enrolled during active disease.

For this clone: At the DNA level, this CDR3 is encoded by other sequences in the same sample as well. The gene calls are TRBV19 and TRBJ1-2, with 11 bases aligning to TRBD1. The CDR3 covers 14 residues. CDR1 and CDR2 (germline): LNHDA, SQIVND (reference sequence). Losses at the gene ends were 6 bases for V and 8 bases for J; bases not matched to a gene: 8. The CDR3 is CASSPGQGAGGYTF. The DNA for the CDR3 is TGTGCCAGTAGCCCCGGACAGGGGGCCGGAGGCTACACCTTC.

The chain employs TRBV6-1 and TRBJ2-3, with D perhaps TRBD1 (8 bases). V was clipped by 3 bases and J by 6 bases, with 19 bases between them. This CDR3 has 16 amino acids. From germline, CDR1 is MNHNS and CDR2 SASEGT. The CDR3: CASSDWDRSGRDTQYF. CDR3 nucleotide sequence: TGTGCCAGCAGTGATTGGGACAGGTCCGGGAGGGATACGCAGTATTTT.

The chain recombines TRBV6-1 with TRBJ2-3; 13 bases map to TRBD2. Germline assignment: CDR1 MNHNS and CDR2 SASEGT. The junction had 6 bases not matched to a gene; V was cut back by 4 bases and J by 2 bases. This CDR3 spans 17 amino acids. The CDR3 loop is CASSVGTSGTFTDTQYF. The CDR3 DNA follows: TGTGCCAGCAGTGTAGGGACTAGCGGGACCTTCACAGATACGCAGTATTTT.

The chain has TRBV27 and TRBJ2-3; maybe TRBD2 (5 bases). The CDR3 totals 15 residues. Trimming stripped 4 bases from V and 3 bases from J, with 14 bases between. Germline assignment: CDR1 MNHEY and CDR2 SMNVEV (reference sequence). The CDR3 coding sequence is TGTGCCAGCAGTTACGATGCGGGTCGGACAGATACGCAGTATTTT. Residues: CASSYDAGRTDTQYF.

In DNA form, the CDR3 reads TGTGCCAGCAGTTTACGTACAGGGCGTTATGGCTACACCTTC. Residues: CASSLRTGRYGYTF. This rearrangement joins TRBV27 to TRBJ1-2, with D possibly TRBD1 on 6 matching bases. Per germline, CDR1 MNHEY and CDR2 SMNVEV (reference sequence). V was pared by 2 bases and J by 5 bases, with 12 bases between. The length of the CDR3 is 14 residues.

CDR3 sequence: CASSVGASGNNEQFF. In nucleotides, the CDR3 is TGTGCCAGCAGCGTGGGAGCTAGCGGAAACAATGAGCAGTTCTTC. This chain joins TRBV9 and TRBJ2-1; 7 bases line up with TRBD2. The CDR3 extends over 15 amino acids. After removal of 2 bases from V and 5 bases from J, the junction contained 7 bases not matched to a gene. The germline V gene has CDR1 SGDLS and CDR2 YYNGEE.